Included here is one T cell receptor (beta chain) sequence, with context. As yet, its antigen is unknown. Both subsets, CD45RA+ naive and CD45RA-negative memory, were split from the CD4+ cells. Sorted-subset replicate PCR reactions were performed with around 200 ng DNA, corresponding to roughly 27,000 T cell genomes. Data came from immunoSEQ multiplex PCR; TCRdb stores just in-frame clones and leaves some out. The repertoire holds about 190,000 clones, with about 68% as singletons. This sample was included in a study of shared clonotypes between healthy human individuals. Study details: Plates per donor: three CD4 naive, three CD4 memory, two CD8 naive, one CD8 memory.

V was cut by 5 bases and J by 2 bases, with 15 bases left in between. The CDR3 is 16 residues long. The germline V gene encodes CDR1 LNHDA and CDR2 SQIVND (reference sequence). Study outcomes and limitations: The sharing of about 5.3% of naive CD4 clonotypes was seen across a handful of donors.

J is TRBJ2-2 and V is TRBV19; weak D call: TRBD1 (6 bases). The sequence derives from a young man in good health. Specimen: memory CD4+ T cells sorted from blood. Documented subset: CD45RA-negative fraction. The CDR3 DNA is TGTGCCAGTAGTTCCAACAGGGTGGGAAACACCGGGGAGCTGTTTTTT. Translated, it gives CASSSNRVGNTGELFF.